What follows are 27 T cell receptor beta chains derived from one specimen sequenced in a study of post-analysis software for immune sequencing data. These receptors have no known antigen. Unique molecular identifiers were carried by the TCR beta cDNA libraries. Using its own MiXCR run on the PCR reads, TCRdb lists one record per CDR3 protein. Seen here are around 440,000 distinct CDR3 sequences, roughly 45% observed once, and the top ten hold 12%. Overall study findings and caveats: Patients used four to six TRBV segments, including TRBV5-6, TRBV5-1 and TRBV20-1, more often than controls.

The source material was blood. Receptors were obtained from a girl aged 5-17 years with multiple sclerosis.

This sequence joins TRBV6-1 and TRBJ2-3; D might be TRBD2 (5 bases). V shed 2 bases and J shed 3 bases, with 9 bases lying between them. CDR3 size: 14 residues. Germline V gene data show CDR1 as MNHNS and CDR2 as SASEGT. CDR3 sequence reads: CASSERGETDTQYF. CDR3 nucleotide sequence: TGTGCCAGCAGTGAACGGGGTGAGACAGATACGCAGTATTTT.

This clonotype was counted between two and nine times. The J gene is TRBJ2-1, the V gene TRBV7-9, with D possibly matching TRBD1 (6 bases). The CDR3 contains 13 residues. Trimming cost V 6 bases and J 5 bases, with 11 bases left between them. Germline V gene lookup returns CDR1 SEHNR and CDR2 FQNEAQ (reference sequence). In nucleotides, the CDR3 is TGTGCCAGCAGACAGGGATCGAACAATGAGCAGTTCTTC. It encodes CASRQGSNNEQFF.

The CDR3 spells CASSLRGDSYNEQFF. CDR3 nucleotide sequence: TGCGCCAGCAGCCTACGGGGGGACTCCTACAATGAGCAGTTCTTC. The rearrangement uses TRBV5-1 and TRBJ2-1; TRBD2 matches 7 bases. From germline, CDR1 is SGHRS and CDR2 YFSETQ. The V and J ends lost 4 bases and 0 bases, in that order; junction bases with no gene match: 4. The CDR3 extends over 15 amino acids.

The sample holds a few counts of this clonotype. This rearrangement joins TRBV5-1 to TRBJ1-6; D may be TRBD1 (5 bases). Per germline, CDR1 SGHRS and CDR2 YFSETQ. This CDR3 has 17 amino acids. The V and J ends lost 4 bases and 5 bases respectively, with 19 bases between them. CDR3 protein: CASSELTGTEHNSPLHF. The CDR3 region has the DNA TGCGCCAGCAGCGAATTAACCGGGACGGAACATAATTCACCCCTCCACTTT.

The J gene is TRBJ2-7, the V gene TRBV27; D possibly matches TRBD1 or TRBD2 (5 bases each). The germline V and J ends were trimmed by 5 bases and 6 bases, with 11 bases remaining between them. CDR1 and CDR2 from the germline V gene are MNHEY and SMNVEV (reference sequence). This CDR3 contains 12 residues. The CDR3 protein is CASSGGELEQYF. In DNA form, the CDR3 reads TGTGCCAGCAGTGGGGGAGAGCTCGAGCAGTACTTC.

This clonotype was picked up a small number of times. The chain is built from TRBV12-3 or TRBV12-4 and TRBJ2-3, with D possibly called TRBD1 or TRBD2 (5 bases each). V lost 8 bases, J lost 3 bases, and 15 bases lay in between. This CDR3 comprises 14 residues. CDR3 residues: CASGGRGVTDTQYF. For the CDR3, the DNA is TGTGCCAGCGGAGGAAGGGGAGTGACAGATACGCAGTATTTT.

This chain links TRBV6-5 with TRBJ2-1, with 8 positions matching TRBD2. Trimming removed 3 bases from V and 7 bases from J; junction bases left unmatched: 8. Germline V gene lookup returns CDR1 MNHEY and CDR2 SVGAGI. CDR3 length: 15 amino acids. CDR3 sequence reads: CASSYSGLVLNEQFF. CDR3 DNA: TGTGCCAGCAGTTATTCGGGACTAGTACTAAATGAGCAGTTCTTC.

As to this clonotype: The junction departs from germline at one end; a sequencing error may be responsible. The CDR3 DNA reads as TGTGCCACCAGTGATTTCTACCGCTCCTACGGGCAGTACTTC. Residues: CATSDFYRSYGQYF. This chain uses TRBV24-1 with TRBJ2-7; D gene unclear. The CDR3 contains 14 residues. In germline, CDR1 is KGHDR, CDR2 SFDVKD.

V is TRBV20-1 and J is TRBJ2-5; no clear D gene. V was cut by 6 bases and J by 5 bases, with 13 bases left in between. CDR3 size: 12 residues. Per germline, CDR1 DFQATT and CDR2 SNEGSKA (reference sequence). CDR3 region: CSAATSVETQYF. CDR3 in DNA: TGCAGTGCCGCAACGAGCGTGGAGACCCAGTACTTC.

V and J are TRBV29-1 and TRBJ2-3, with 12 bases aligning to TRBD2. The CDR3 length is 20 residues. Germline trimming cut 3 bases from V and 2 bases from J; bases unmatched to any gene: 18. Germline-derived CDR1 and CDR2 are SQVTM and ANQGSEA. CDR3 in DNA: TGCAGCGTTGAGCCGCGACTAGCGGGAGAGAGGGAGGGAACCACAGATACGCAGTATTTT. This encodes CSVEPRLAGEREGTTDTQYF.

The sample holds a few counts of this clonotype. The chain recombines TRBV6-2 or TRBV6-3 with TRBJ1-2, with 8 nucleotides matching TRBD1. Germline-derived CDR1 and CDR2 are MNHEY and SVGEGT. The CDR3 extends over 13 amino acids. V dropped 2 bases and J dropped 13; count of bases not matched to a gene: 9. The CDR3 nucleotides read TGTGCCAGCAGTTACGGCCAAGGGGACAGGATCACCTTC. It specifies CASSYGQGDRITF.

For this clonotype: The junction departs from the called germline gene at one end, perhaps through a read error. The chain carries TRBV3-1 and TRBJ1-6; 10 bases align to TRBD1. CDR1 and CDR2 from the germline V gene are LGHDT and YNNKEL (reference sequence). This CDR3 spans 16 amino acids. The CDR3 bases are TGTGCCAGCAGCCAAGATCCGGGACAGGGGACTTCACCCCTCCATTTT. It specifies CASSQDPGQGTSPLHF.

This clonotype was counted a few times. V gene TRBV5-5 combines with J gene TRBJ2-2, with D hard to call. Germline V gene lookup returns CDR1 SGHKS and CDR2 YYEKEE (reference sequence). The CDR3 totals 13 residues. V lost 0 bases and J 5 bases, leaving 5 bases between the germline ends. Written as DNA, the CDR3 is TGTGCCAGCAGCTTGGGGCCTACCGGGGAGCTGTTTTTT. It yields the protein CASSLGPTGELFF.

This clonotype turned up a few times. The chain couples TRBV29-1 to TRBJ2-1; 10 nucleotides line up with TRBD2. Germline CDR1 and CDR2: SQVTM and ANQGSEA. The CDR3 extends over 16 amino acids. V dropped 0 bases and J dropped 9; count of bases not matched to a gene: 11. The CDR3 sequence: CSVEDWSGRARGEQFF. The CDR3 nucleotides read TGCAGCGTTGAAGATTGGAGCGGGAGGGCCAGGGGTGAGCAGTTCTTC.

The V gene is TRBV6-2 or TRBV6-3, the J gene TRBJ2-2; TRBD2 aligns across 14 bases. CDR1 is MNHEY, CDR2 SVGEGT, per germline. With V trimmed by 5 bases and J by 6 bases, 5 bases remained unmatched. The CDR3 contains 16 residues. The CDR3 coding sequence is TGTGCCAGCAGTATCCGACTAGCGGGAGGGGCCGGGGAGCTGTTTTTT. The encoded protein is CASSIRLAGGAGELFF.

As regards this clonotype: One end of the junction fails to match germline, which may point to a read error. The chain links TRBV28 to TRBJ1-2; possibly TRBD1 for D (5 bases). In germline, CDR1 is MDHEN, CDR2 SYDVKM. The CDR3 has 14 residues. CDR3 nucleotide sequence: TGTGCCGGCAGCCAAATACAGGTTTTATATGGCTACACCTTC. It is translated as CAGSQIQVLYGYTF.

The gene calls are TRBV20-1 and TRBJ2-4; 12 bases fit TRBD2. J gave up 0 bases and V 5 bases, and 5 bases lay outside the gene matches. The CDR3 loop spans 16 amino acids. Germline V lookup: CDR1 DFQATT, CDR2 SNEGSKA (reference sequence). The CDR3 bases are TGCAGTGCTCTGGGACTAGCGGGCCAAGCCAAAAACATTCAGTACTTC. Its translation: CSALGLAGQAKNIQYF.

The chain has TRBV9 and TRBJ2-7; D not resolved. CDR3 size: 13 residues. The V gene lost 4 bases and the J gene lost 3 bases, with 11 bases spanning the gap. Germline CDR1 SGDLS, CDR2 YYNGEE. The chain's CDR3 is CASSPDSNYEQYF. The CDR3 nucleotides read TGTGCCAGCAGCCCCGACTCAAACTACGAGCAGTACTTC.

This clonotype has just a few counts. The J gene is TRBJ2-7, the V gene TRBV7-9; 8 bases fit TRBD1. The trim removed 3 bases at V and 1 base at J, leaving 8 bases unmatched. The length of the CDR3 is 16 residues. The germline CDR1 and CDR2 sequences are SEHNR and FQNEAQ (reference sequence). CDR3 protein: CASSFARGRVSYEQYF. CDR3 coding DNA: TGTGCCAGCAGCTTCGCCAGGGGGCGGGTGTCCTACGAGCAGTACTTC. Complete variable domain (other parts from reference TRBV7-9 and TRBJ2-7): DTGVSQNPRHKITKRGQNVTFRCDPISEHNRLYWYRQTLGQGPEFLTYFQNEAQLEKSRLLSDRFSAERPKGSFSTLEIQRTEQGDSAMYLCASSFARGRVSYEQYFGPGTRLTVT.

The rearrangement links TRBV5-1 to TRBJ1-5; 9 nucleotides align to TRBD1. This CDR3 comprises 15 residues. Per germline, CDR1 SGHRS and CDR2 YFSETQ. Unmatched junction bases numbered 17, after V lost 8 bases and J lost 11 bases. The CDR3 spells CASRADRGSGKAQHF. For the CDR3, the DNA is TGCGCCAGTCGGGCGGACAGGGGCTCCGGAAAGGCCCAGCATTTT.

V is TRBV7-2 and J is TRBJ1-2; 7 bases match TRBD1. Looked up from germline, CDR1 is SGHTA and CDR2 is FQGNSA. The CDR3 loop spans 16 amino acids. Losses at the gene ends were 5 bases for V and 5 bases for J; bases not matched to a gene: 14. The CDR3 region is CASSRRQGLTVYGYTF. The CDR3 coding sequence is TGTGCCAGCAGCCGTCGACAGGGTCTAACTGTGTATGGCTACACCTTC.

The chain has TRBV27 and TRBJ2-1, with D hard to call. CDR3 length: 16 amino acids. Trimming pared 5 bases from V and 4 bases from J, leaving 18 bases between. Germline V CDR1 and CDR2: MNHEY, SMNVEV (reference sequence). The CDR3 DNA reads as TGTGCCAGCAGTCTTCTTAAGAACGCGCTTTACAATGAGCAGTTCTTC. It codes for CASSLLKNALYNEQFF.

The V gene is TRBV20-1, the J gene TRBJ1-3, with D unclear. V shed 6 bases and J shed 0 bases, with 6 bases lying between them. CDR1 DFQATT and CDR2 SNEGSKA come from the germline V gene (reference sequence). This CDR3 spans 12 amino acids. This CDR3 reads CSAQISGNTIYF. The CDR3 nucleotides are TGCAGTGCGCAGATCTCTGGAAACACCATATATTTT.

This clonotype was found many times. The chain has TRBV3-1 and TRBJ2-5; TRBD1 agrees at 8 bases. Trimming removed 3 bases from V and 3 bases from J; junction bases left unmatched: 0. The CDR3 sequence is 13 residues long. CDR1 is LGHDT, CDR2 YNNKEL, per germline (reference sequence). The CDR3 protein is CASSQDREETQYF. The CDR3 DNA reads TGTGCCAGCAGCCAGGACAGGGAAGAGACCCAGTACTTC.

The chain carries TRBV6-5 and TRBJ2-3; a possible D gene is TRBD2 (7 bases). Trimming removed 0 bases at V and 10 bases at J, with 14 bases between. The CDR3 totals 14 residues. The germline V gene encodes CDR1 MNHEY and CDR2 SVGAGI. CDR3: CASSYSLRGPAQYF. In DNA, the CDR3 is TGTGCCAGCAGTTACTCGCTGCGGGGGCCAGCGCAGTATTTT.

This chain connects TRBV20-1 to TRBJ2-7, with D possibly TRBD2 on 6 matching bases. Germline values: CDR1 DFQATT, CDR2 SNEGSKA (reference sequence). Trimming pared 1 base from V and 0 bases from J, leaving 10 bases between. The CDR3 contains 14 residues. CDR3 amino acids: CSARGGVTSYEQYF. In DNA, the CDR3 is TGCAGTGCTAGAGGCGGGGTGACCTCCTACGAGCAGTACTTC.

The chain carries TRBV9 and TRBJ2-3, with D tentatively TRBD2 (6 bases). The CDR3 is 15 residues long. The ends were cut back, 1 base at V and 0 bases at J, with 9 bases in the middle. Germline CDR1 reads SGDLS; CDR2 reads YYNGEE. The CDR3 DNA reads as TGTGCCAGCAGCGTAACGGGAGCTAGCACAGATACGCAGTATTTT. Translated: CASSVTGASTDTQYF.